This T cell receptor (beta chain) was profiled in a study of PD-1 blockade in classical Hodgkin lymphoma. Study observations and caveats: At C4D1, TCR diversity had climbed significantly for CD4+ cells, though not for CD8+ cells. A reduction in baseline TCR diversity was reportedly seen in newly diagnosed patients relative to healthy donors.

Following autologous stem cell transplantation, relapse occurred in every patient, and exposure to brentuximab vedotin varied. The table came from immunoSEQ multiplex PCR; TCRdb's copy has only in-frame clones and leaves some out. The data hold 30,000 to 45,000 clones, with more than 65% observed a single time. As regards this clone: The antigen is unknown.

This receptor was taken from a human donor with classical Hodgkin lymphoma. The input for sequencing was peripheral blood mononuclear cells (PBMCs), taken before the second cycle of nivolumab.

For the CDR3, the DNA is TGCGCCAGCAGCTGGGCCGGTGATTTAAACACTGAAGCTTTCTTT. As protein: CASSWAGDLNTEAFF. The genes are TRBV5-1 and TRBJ1-1; D unresolved. The germline V gene encodes CDR1 SGHRS and CDR2 YFSETQ. V dropped 3 bases and J dropped 2 bases, with 14 bases sitting between them. This CDR3 has 15 residues.